A selection of T cell receptor beta chains follows, all from one sample in a study of molecular identifiers for immune sequencing clone quantification. Via MiXCR, TCRdb re-called the PCR reads, giving one row per CDR3 protein. The repertoire includes around 320,000 distinct CDR3 sequences, 24% of them detected once, and about 0.73% sits in the top ten. The sequencing sample was made of naive CD8+ T cells from blood, with Jurkat cell RNA spiked in. Source of these receptors: a human donor in good health. Some libraries in this study had Jurkat cell RNA spiked in. Both conserved end residues are trimmed from each CDR3. Each record gives: CDR3 protein, D gene, CDR3 length, V gene, J gene. D genes are given only for firm matches.

CDR3: ASRAVYSTDTQY
D: .
length: 12
V: TRBV12-3/TRBV12-4
J: TRBJ2-3

CDR3: SARDSTKVAGKLYEQY
D: .
length: 16
V: TRBV20-1
J: TRBJ2-7

CDR3: ASSQGPAGPYTEELF
D: .
length: 15
V: TRBV4-1
J: TRBJ2-2

CDR3: ASSSGQAVAYEQY
D: TRBD1
length: 13
V: TRBV7-9
J: TRBJ2-7

CDR3: ASLGYEQY
D: .
length: 8
V: TRBV5-6
J: TRBJ2-7

CDR3: ASSTGGWSEAF
D: .
length: 11
V: TRBV19
J: TRBJ1-1

CDR3: SARGTSGSYNEQF
D: TRBD2
length: 13
V: TRBV20-1
J: TRBJ2-1

CDR3: SATLRSGAYEQY
D: TRBD2
length: 12
V: TRBV20-1
J: TRBJ2-7

CDR3: ASSPFVKNYGYT
D: .
length: 12
V: TRBV6-5
J: TRBJ1-2

CDR3: ASSKKPDRPSTDTQY
D: TRBD1
length: 15
V: TRBV2
J: TRBJ2-3

CDR3: SARSGGAYEQC
D: TRBD2
length: 11
V: TRBV20-1
J: TRBJ2-7

CDR3: ASSYDTGFNQPQH
D: .
length: 13
V: TRBV6-2/TRBV6-3
J: TRBJ1-5

CDR3: ASSTDVVSGQRTVTEMTQY
D: TRBD1
length: 19
V: TRBV9
J: TRBJ2-3

CDR3: ASSYGRADTQY
D: .
length: 11
V: TRBV6-2/TRBV6-3
J: TRBJ2-3

CDR3: AISEGGAGQY
D: .
length: 10
V: TRBV10-3
J: TRBJ2-7

CDR3: ASSLDQGRAYNEQF
D: .
length: 14
V: TRBV27
J: TRBJ2-1

CDR3: ASSEEKRYQETQY
D: .
length: 13
V: TRBV6-1
J: TRBJ2-5

CDR3: ASRIGQGDTEAF
D: TRBD1
length: 12
V: TRBV6-5
J: TRBJ1-1

CDR3: ASNFYQGANTEAF
D: TRBD1
length: 13
V: TRBV13
J: TRBJ1-1

CDR3: ASSPSFGNQPQH
D: .
length: 12
V: TRBV7-6
J: TRBJ1-5

CDR3: ASSNRGGTYEQY
D: .
length: 12
V: TRBV19
J: TRBJ2-7

CDR3: ASTPQHQETQY
D: .
length: 11
V: TRBV12-3/TRBV12-4
J: TRBJ2-5

CDR3: ASKVGQGAGNTIY
D: TRBD1
length: 13
V: TRBV6-1
J: TRBJ1-3

CDR3: ASSLSVTWGGNQPQH
D: .
length: 15
V: TRBV6-6
J: TRBJ1-5

CDR3: SARDLERDSTGEPF
D: TRBD2
length: 14
V: TRBV20-1
J: TRBJ2-2

CDR3: AITKLGTEAYEQY
D: TRBD1
length: 13
V: TRBV10-3
J: TRBJ2-7

CDR3: ASSAMGWAGDTQY
D: .
length: 13
V: TRBV19
J: TRBJ2-3

CDR3: ASSSVTGTDTQY
D: .
length: 12
V: TRBV28
J: TRBJ2-3

CDR3: ASSREGRAYEQY
D: TRBD2
length: 12
V: TRBV2
J: TRBJ2-7

CDR3: ASSSPRGGEGGNEQF
D: TRBD2
length: 15
V: TRBV5-6
J: TRBJ2-1

CDR3: ASSLPVLAASTDTQY
D: TRBD2
length: 15
V: TRBV28
J: TRBJ2-3

CDR3: ASSIGPFGSYEQY
D: .
length: 13
V: TRBV19
J: TRBJ2-7

CDR3: ASSLQGCQPQH
D: .
length: 11
V: TRBV6-2/TRBV6-3
J: TRBJ1-5

CDR3: ASSISGGEYVQY
D: TRBD1
length: 12
V: TRBV19
J: TRBJ2-7

CDR3: ASSLLDTEAF
D: .
length: 10
V: TRBV5-1
J: TRBJ1-1

CDR3: ASSFLDRYNEQF
D: .
length: 12
V: TRBV7-9
J: TRBJ2-1

CDR3: ASGQQDSVNEKLF
D: .
length: 13
V: TRBV4-1
J: TRBJ1-4

CDR3: ASSQDPGGPSTDTQY
D: TRBD2
length: 15
V: TRBV14
J: TRBJ2-3

CDR3: ASSLPLGQGENIQY
D: TRBD1
length: 14
V: TRBV12-3/TRBV12-4
J: TRBJ2-4

CDR3: ASSGGQDRGNQPQH
D: TRBD1
length: 14
V: TRBV2
J: TRBJ1-5

CDR3: ATLGQRGPNEKLF
D: .
length: 13
V: TRBV19
J: TRBJ1-4